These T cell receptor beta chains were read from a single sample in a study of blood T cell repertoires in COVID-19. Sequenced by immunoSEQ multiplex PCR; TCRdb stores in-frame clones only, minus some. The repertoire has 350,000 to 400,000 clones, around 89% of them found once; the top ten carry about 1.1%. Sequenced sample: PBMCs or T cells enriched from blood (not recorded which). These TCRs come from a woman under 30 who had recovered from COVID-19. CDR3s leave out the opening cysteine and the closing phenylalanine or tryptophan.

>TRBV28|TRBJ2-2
ASSLQGAGELF
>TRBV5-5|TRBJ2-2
ASSFRGATGELF
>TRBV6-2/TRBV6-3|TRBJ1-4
ASSSDRKGGEKLF
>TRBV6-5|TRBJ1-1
AIEGGTEAF
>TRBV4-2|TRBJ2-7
ASSLRTDAYEQY
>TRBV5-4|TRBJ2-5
ASSSGRRRETQY
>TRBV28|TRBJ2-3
ASIRGGVRPGPDTQY
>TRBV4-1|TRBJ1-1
ASSQGSQGARVLYTEAF
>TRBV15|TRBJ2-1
ATSRGANRGGGIEQF
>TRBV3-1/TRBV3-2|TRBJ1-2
ASSQGSLTVDYGYT
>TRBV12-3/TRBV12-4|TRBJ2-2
ASSQGATGELF
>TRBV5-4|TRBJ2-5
ASSFQVGGGETQY
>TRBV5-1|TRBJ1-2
ASSLDPQGDGYT
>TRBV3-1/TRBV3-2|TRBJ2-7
ASSQVSYEQY
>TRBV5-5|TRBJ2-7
ASSLAFGVARYEQY
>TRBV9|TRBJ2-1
ASSRRGPNSYNEQF
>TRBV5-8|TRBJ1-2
ASSFSGQIRGYT
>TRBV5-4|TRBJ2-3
ASSSTSGALTDTQY
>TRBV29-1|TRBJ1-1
SVTVAGSTRIGEAF
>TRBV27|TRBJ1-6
ASSRVASYNSPLH
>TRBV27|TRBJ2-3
ASRTVSTDTQY
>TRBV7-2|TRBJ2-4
ASSLLGGSSIQY
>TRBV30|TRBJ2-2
AWIDRQGFPGELF
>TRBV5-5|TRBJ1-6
ASSLGDSTNSPLH
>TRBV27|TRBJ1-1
ASSPPGGGMDATEAF
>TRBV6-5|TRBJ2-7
ASSPRGAYEQY
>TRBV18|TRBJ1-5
ASSRIREGDNQPQH
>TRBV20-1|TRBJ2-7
SASWSAGGSYEQY